This T cell receptor beta chain was recovered during a study of CD8 T cells in Susac syndrome. cDNA came from roughly 0.53 to 1 ug RNA primed by random hexamers. Across 54 Vbeta and 13 Jbeta, TCR beta CDR3 was amplified with immunoSEQ multiplex PCR. TCRdb independently ran MiXCR on the immunoSEQ multiplex PCR reads; one entry per CDR3 protein. The repertoire holds approximately 300,000 distinct CDR3 sequences, approximately 91% seen once, with around 0.18% in the top ten. The CDR3 extends over 16 amino acids. Sequences were obtained from CD8+ T cells from PBMCs. The receptor comes from a human donor with multiple sclerosis. V usage is TRBV21-1 and J usage is TRBJ1-5; whether TRBD1, the table's D call, matches the DNA was not checked. TRBV21-1 is flagged as a pseudogene. CDR3 nucleotides: TGTGCCAGAAAATCCACATCCCCTGGAGGCAATCAGCCCCAGCATTTT. As protein: CARKSTSPGGNQPQHF.